This TCR beta chain was captured by sequencing in a study of T cell responses to AZD1222 COVID-19 vaccine. Libraries were prepared by immunoSEQ multiplex PCR; TCRdb keeps only in-frame clonotypes and omits some of them. Seen here are approximately 190,000 clones, around 94% observed once, and the top ten hold 1% to 1.5%. The CDR3 spans 11 residues. Germline loops: CDR1 DFQATT, CDR2 SNEGSKA (reference sequence). With 1 base removed from V and 6 bases from J, the gap between germline ends came to 6 bases. This chain connects TRBV20-1 to TRBJ1-1; the D gene is possibly TRBD1 (5 bases). The receptor comes from an adult in good health. Source: peripheral blood, taken on day 0 of AZD1222 vaccination. The CDR3 here is CSARGGAEAFF. The CDR3 DNA is TGCAGTGCTAGAGGGGGGGCTGAAGCTTTCTTT.